This record looks at one T cell receptor beta chain sequence and its context. Its antigen is unknown. This entry is derived from a study of CD8+ T cells in alopecia areata. cDNA serving as the sequencing template came from extracted, reverse transcribed RNA. TCRdb's table, derived via immunoSEQ multiplex PCR, lists solely in-frame clones and lacks some. Of around 150,000 clones detected, approximately 85% appear once; the ten largest clones hold about 25%. The study, taken as a whole, reports: Having just one nonresponder leaves the connection between baseline CD8+ expansion and response unresolved.

Germline CDR1 reads SGHVS; CDR2 reads FNYEAQ. The CDR3 runs to 16 residues. Germline trimming cut 0 bases from V and 3 bases from J; bases unmatched to any gene: 3. The treatment is: oral pan-JAK inhibitor, 5-10 mg twice daily. The chain carries TRBV7-6 and TRBJ1-3, with 9 bases aligning to TRBD1. The input for sequencing was CD8+ T cells sorted from blood, taken at week 4, from a patient treated with tofacitinib. This receptor was obtained from a human donor with alopecia areata. The DNA of the CDR3 is TGTGCCAGCAGCTTAGCTTACAGGGGGCATGGAAACACCATATATTTT. This codes for CASSLAYRGHGNTIYF. The entire variable domain, with the rest obtained from reference TRBV7-6 and TRBJ1-3, is as follows: GAGVSQSPRYKVTKRGQDVALRCDPISGHVSLYWYRQALGQGPEFLTYFNYEAQQDKSGLPNDRFSAERPEGSISTLTIQRTEQRDSAMYRCASSLAYRGHGNTIYFGEGSWLTVV.